These T cell receptor beta chains were read from a single sample in a study of human T cells and chemical hapten exposure. TCRdb passed the 5' RACE reads through MiXCR, listing each CDR3 protein once. The table lists under 150,000 distinct CDR3 sequences, around a fifth of them singletons. The source is a human donor in good health. The conserved cysteine and the conserved F or W are not part of the CDR3 here. The order of the fields is clone size, V gene, CDR3 protein. Clone size appears in some rows only: once, few, many, or a class for an expanded clone.

.	TRBV2	ASSDDQTGAGEQF
few	TRBV7-2	ASSLDGAPQPQH
.	TRBV7-8	ASSPSPIQGFSYNEQF
few	TRBV24-1	ATSDPGRNSEAF
.	TRBV29-1	SVVLAGAQETQY
few	TRBV2	ASGTATYEQY
.	TRBV20-1	SARRGSSYNEQF
few	TRBV27	ASSFSAVYGYT
.	TRBV28	ASSFRDVNQPQH
many	TRBV24-1	ATSDSSGLNTGELF
few	TRBV6-1	ASSEVRGSNQPQH
.	TRBV4-1	ASSQEPGGTDTQY
many	TRBV21-1	ASSMRDRGLSSYEQY
.	TRBV28	ASSFSGTGGTEAF
few	TRBV19	ASTDPGRRNTGELF
few	TRBV4-1	ASSQERANSYEQY
.	TRBV29-1	SVEGTRRGAF
.	TRBV9	ASSTRGQGVHLYEQY
many	TRBV7-2	ASSPQPHNTGELF
.	TRBV4-2	ASSSAADTQY
.	TRBV5-4	ASSSLLAGVREQY
few	TRBV20-1	SARDSHHYNEQF
few	TRBV30	AWREQGVTEAF
.	TRBV24-1	ATSDPHGTAYGYT
few	TRBV12-3/TRBV12-4	ASSPLGATGEQF
few	TRBV3-1	ASSPGTGIGQPQH
few	TRBV7-8	ASSFRDRYNEQF
once	TRBV7-8	ASSLRILNTGELF
few	TRBV7-2	ASSLGGPGVGQY
.	TRBV4-2	ASSHQEGARWF
.	TRBV7-9	ASSHVSGANVLT
.	TRBV5-4	ASSLGDYKTDTQY
few	TRBV12-5	ASGVNNEQF
.	TRBV6-5	ASSYPSTGSGTGELF
.	TRBV6-5	ASLVLAGEKGPGELF
few	TRBV28	AISDRASYNSPLH
many	TRBV6-2/TRBV6-3	ASSLPGTAKGEQY
.	TRBV12-3/TRBV12-4	ASSFSGGVEKLF
few	TRBV6-5	ASSYSYTDTQY
.	TRBV29-1	SGDLADRPQF
.	TRBV25-1	ASSEYAREETQY
few	TRBV28	ASSPPLH
.	TRBV3-1	ASSQDVGRGLILNSYNEQF
few	TRBV6-2/TRBV6-3	ASSNAPTTAF
few	TRBV12-3/TRBV12-4	ASSFIATNEKLF